This section outlines one TCR beta chain sequence together with its context. The data were taken from a study of T-cell reconstitution after alpha-beta-depleted transplantation in children. This CDR3 contains 13 residues. Trimming cost V 7 bases and J 4 bases, with 12 bases left between them. Unique molecular identifiers tagged the TCRbeta library. MiXCR was run by TCRdb on the PCR reads, yielding one entry per CDR3 protein. The table has hundreds of thousands of distinct CDR3 sequences, roughly 17% seen once. This receptor was taken from a human donor who donated a stem cell graft to a child with acute myeloid leukemia. This rearrangement joins TRBV12-3 or TRBV12-4 to TRBJ2-3; maybe TRBD2 (6 bases). The sample consisted of PBMCs from the stem cell graft donor, taken from the stem cell graft. CDR3 nucleotide sequence: TGTGCCAGCACCCTTGCGGGGTCAGATACGCAGTATTTT. It specifies CASTLAGSDTQYF.